The 24 T cell receptor beta chains presented below share a single source sample, sequenced in a study of blood T cell repertoires in COVID-19. Profiled with immunoSEQ multiplex PCR; TCRdb holds only in-frame clones, not every one. The data show 150,000 to 250,000 clones, roughly 92% seen once. The source material was peripheral blood. Source of these receptors: a man in his thirties or forties with COVID-19, enrolled during active disease.

V usage is TRBV27 and J usage is TRBJ2-1, with TRBD2 identical over 8 bases. CDR1 is MNHEY and CDR2 is SMNVEV in the germline V gene (reference sequence). Germline trimming cut 2 bases from V and 3 bases from J; bases unmatched to any gene: 3. This CDR3 has 15 residues. This CDR3 is CASSLERGSYNEQFF. CDR3 bases: TGTGCCAGCAGTTTAGAGCGGGGGAGCTACAATGAGCAGTTCTTC.

The V and J genes are TRBV5-1 and TRBJ1-2; D call uncertain. CDR3 length: 15 residues. V lost 2 bases and J 4 bases, leaving 15 bases between the germline ends. Looked up from germline, CDR1 is SGHRS and CDR2 is YFSETQ. As DNA, the CDR3 is TGCGCCAGCAGCTTACCGCCCCGGGGAGGCTATGGCTACACCTTC. Amino acids: CASSLPPRGGYGYTF.

The chain uses TRBV30 and TRBJ2-5, with no clear D. The CDR3 is 11 amino acids. V lost 1 base, J lost 5 bases, and 5 bases lay in between. Germline-derived CDR1 and CDR2 are GTSNPN and SVGIG (reference sequence). CDR3 sequence: CAWSDQETQYF. In DNA, the CDR3 is TGTGCCTGGAGTGATCAGGAGACCCAGTACTTC.

V and J are TRBV5-1 and TRBJ1-2, with D perhaps TRBD1 (6 bases). CDR3 length: 12 amino acids. V was cut by 4 bases and J by 6 bases, with 10 bases left in between. Looked up from germline, CDR1 is SGHRS and CDR2 is YFSETQ. This CDR3 is CASSPDSNGYTF. Written as DNA, the CDR3 is TGCGCCAGCAGCCCGGACAGTAATGGCTACACCTTC. The full variable domain, in which reference TRBV5-1 and TRBJ1-2 provide the parts outside the CDR3, is KAGVTQTPRYLIKTRGQQVTLSCSPISGHRSVSWYQQTPGQGLQFLFEYFSETQRNKGNFPGRFSGRQFSNSRSEMNVSTLELGDSALYLCASSPDSNGYTFGSGTRLTVV.

This chain links TRBV4-1 with TRBJ2-2; D might be TRBD2 (6 bases). The length of the CDR3 is 12 residues. Germline lookup yields CDR1 MGHRA and CDR2 YSYEKL. V was trimmed by 3 bases and J by 9 bases, leaving 8 bases between them. CDR3 DNA sequence: TGCGCCAGCAGCCAGGGGGGATGGGAGCTGTTTTTT. It encodes CASSQGGWELFF.

This CDR3 is CASRRQPNTGELFF. The CDR3 DNA sequence: TGTGCCAGCAGGCGACAGCCGAACACCGGGGAGCTGTTTTTT. J is TRBJ2-2 and V is TRBV2, with a possible D match to TRBD1 (5 bases). The germline gives CDR1 SNHLY, CDR2 FYNNEI. This CDR3 spans 14 amino acids. The germline V and J ends were trimmed by 6 bases and 0 bases, with 8 bases remaining between them. Variable domain in full (rest from reference TRBV2 and TRBJ2-2): EPEVTQTPSHQVTQMGQEVILRCVPISNHLYFYWYRQILGQKVEFLVSFYNNEISEKSEIFDDQFSVERPDGSNFTLKIRSTKLEDSAMYFCASRRQPNTGELFFGEGSRLTVL.

This clone was seen once. This chain links TRBV11-2 with TRBJ2-1; 10 bases fit TRBD1. Germline assignment: CDR1 SGHAT and CDR2 FQNNGV. There are 15 residues in the CDR3. V trimming: 4 bases; J trimming: 4 bases; junction bases outside the gene matches: 4. The CDR3 is CASSYRDRGYNEQFF. For the CDR3, the DNA is TGTGCCAGCAGCTACCGGGACAGGGGTTACAATGAGCAGTTCTTC.

The CDR3 DNA is TGTGCCAGCAGCCGTTCTGAAGCTTTCTTT. Its translation is CASSRSEAFF. The rearrangement uses TRBV7-9 and TRBJ1-1; D gene uncertain. The CDR3 is 10 amino acids. CDR1 and CDR2 from the germline V gene are SEHNR and FQNEAQ (reference sequence). V lost 5 bases and J lost 6, with 4 bases in between.

The chain uses TRBV5-6 and TRBJ1-2, with D perhaps matching TRBD1 (6 bases). CDR1 and CDR2 (germline): SGHDT, YYEEEE. V was trimmed by 4 bases and J by 11 bases, leaving 12 bases between them. This CDR3 has 11 amino acids. The DNA of the CDR3 is TGTGCCAGCAGCGCAGGGGCGCGTTACACCTTC. Encoded protein: CASSAGARYTF.

V and J are TRBV3-1 (or the pseudogene TRBV3-2) and TRBJ2-1; 13 bases align to TRBD2. With 5 bases clipped from V and 4 bases from J, the junction kept 5 bases outside the gene matches. CDR3 length: 16 amino acids. Germline V gives CDR1 LGHDT, CDR2 YNNKEL (reference sequence). Written as DNA, the CDR3 is TGTGCCAGCAGCTCCAGGACTAGCGGGGGATACAATGAGCAGTTCTTC. Translated: CASSSRTSGGYNEQFF.

The chain joins TRBV5-1 to TRBJ1-1, with D perhaps TRBD1 (5 bases). The germline V gene encodes CDR1 SGHRS and CDR2 YFSETQ. V gave up 1 base and J gave up 4 bases, with 8 bases separating them. There are 13 residues in the CDR3. CDR3 DNA: TGCGCCAGCAGCTTGAAAGACAGCACTGAAGCTTTCTTT. As protein: CASSLKDSTEAFF.

The rearrangement links TRBV6-1 to TRBJ2-5, with a weak D call TRBD1 (5 bases). Germline CDR1 MNHNS, CDR2 SASEGT. With 2 bases removed from V and 2 bases from J, the gap between germline ends came to 9 bases. CDR3 length equals 14 residues. CDR3: CASSEPGKQETQYF. For the CDR3, the DNA is TGTGCCAGCAGTGAACCAGGGAAGCAAGAGACCCAGTACTTC.

This chain links TRBV15 with TRBJ1-1, with D possibly being TRBD1 (5 bases). The CDR3 is 13 residues long. From germline, CDR1 is LNHNV and CDR2 YYDKDF (reference sequence). Trimming cost V 3 bases and J 7 bases, with 12 bases left between them. CDR3 bases: TGTGCCACCAGCAGCTTTAAAGACAGTGAAGCTTTCTTT. Protein product: CATSSFKDSEAFF.

The rearrangement links TRBV11-3 to TRBJ2-3; 10 positions agree with TRBD2. Germline values: CDR1 SGHNT, CDR2 YENEEA. This CDR3 is built from 16 residues. With 4 bases clipped from V and 3 bases from J, the junction kept 7 bases outside the gene matches. The CDR3 sequence: CASSSHSGGNTDTQYF. The DNA for the CDR3 is TGTGCCAGCAGCTCGCATAGCGGGGGGAATACAGATACGCAGTATTTT. Variable domain in full (rest from reference TRBV11-3 and TRBJ2-3): EAGVVQSPRYKIIEKKQPVAFWCNPISGHNTLYWYLQNLGQGPELLIRYENEEAVDDSQLPKDRFSAERLKGVDSTLKIQPAELGDSAVYLCASSSHSGGNTDTQYFGPGTRLTVL.

This clone was detected only once. The sample carries other DNA sequences with the same CDR3. The chain is built from TRBV9 and TRBJ1-2; 10 bases line up with TRBD1. V lost 3 bases to trimming and J lost 4 bases; unmatched junction nucleotides: 3. CDR3 length: 14 residues. Per the germline V gene, CDR1 is SGDLS and CDR2 is YYNGEE. In DNA form, the CDR3 reads TGTGCCAGCAGCGGGGGACAGGGGAGCTATGGCTACACCTTC. It translates to CASSGGQGSYGYTF. The full variable domain, completed using reference TRBV9 and TRBJ1-2, is DSGVTQTPKHLITATGQRVTLRCSPRSGDLSVYWYQQSLDQGLQFLIQYYNGEERAKGNILERFSAQQFPDLHSELNLSSLELGDSALYFCASSGGQGSYGYTFGSGTRLTVV.

The chain has TRBV9 and TRBJ2-7; tentative D call: TRBD1 (6 bases). With 4 bases removed from V and 5 bases from J, the gap between germline ends came to 16 bases. CDR3 size: 14 residues. CDR1 is SGDLS and CDR2 is YYNGEE in the germline V gene. The CDR3 bases are TGTGCCAGCAGCCTCCCTGGACAGACGGACGAGCAGTACTTC. Its protein is CASSLPGQTDEQYF.

This chain joins TRBV11-2 and TRBJ1-1; 9 bases match TRBD1. This CDR3 region has 15 residues. Trimming took 5 bases from V and 2 from J; bases not matched to a gene: 6. The germline CDR1 and CDR2 sequences are SGHAT and FQNNGV. The CDR3 protein is CASSLRQGGNTEAFF. CDR3 sequence (DNA): TGTGCCAGCAGCCTCAGACAGGGGGGAAACACTGAAGCTTTCTTT. Complete variable domain (other parts from reference TRBV11-2 and TRBJ1-1): EAGVAQSPRYKIIEKRQSVAFWCNPISGHATLYWYQQILGQGPKLLIQFQNNGVVDDSQLPKDRFSAERLKGVDSTLKIQPAKLEDSAVYLCASSLRQGGNTEAFFGQGTRLTVV.

The chain joins TRBV9 to TRBJ2-3; perhaps TRBD2 as D (6 bases). CDR1 is SGDLS and CDR2 is YYNGEE in the germline V gene. V dropped 0 bases and J dropped 6 bases, with 14 bases sitting between them. The CDR3 contains 15 residues. The CDR3 DNA reads TGTGCCAGCAGCGTAGAAGCGGGCTGGCCTGATACGCAGTATTTT. As protein: CASSVEAGWPDTQYF.

This rearrangement joins TRBV3-1 (or the pseudogene TRBV3-2) to TRBJ2-2, with D possibly matching TRBD2 (5 bases). The CDR3 has 13 residues. V was clipped by 1 base and J by 7 bases, with 7 bases between them. Germline V gene data show CDR1 as LGHDT and CDR2 as YNNKEL (reference sequence). CDR3 protein: CASSQGGIGELFF. As DNA, the CDR3 is TGTGCCAGCAGCCAAGGAGGGATCGGGGAGCTGTTTTTT.

The chain links TRBV6-1 to TRBJ2-1, with TRBD1 as a possible D gene (6 bases). From germline, CDR1 is MNHNS and CDR2 SASEGT. V dropped 2 bases and J dropped 2 bases, with 10 bases sitting between them. The CDR3 has 15 amino acids. The CDR3 spells CASSESGTTYNEQFF. For the CDR3, the DNA is TGTGCCAGCAGTGAATCGGGGACAACCTACAATGAGCAGTTCTTC.

V usage is TRBV7-6 and J usage is TRBJ2-1; 13 positions match TRBD2. The CDR3 length is 16 residues. Germline assignment: CDR1 SGHVS and CDR2 FNYEAQ. J lost 8 bases, V lost 2 bases, and 6 bases had no gene match. This chain's CDR3 is CASSLILAGGPDEQFF. In DNA form, the CDR3 reads TGTGCCAGCAGCTTAATACTAGCGGGGGGGCCAGATGAGCAGTTCTTC.

The rearrangement links TRBV4-1 to TRBJ1-3, with a weak D call TRBD1 (5 bases). The length of the CDR3 is 16 residues. V lost 0 bases and J 4 bases, leaving 13 bases between the germline ends. Germline CDR1 and CDR2: MGHRA and YSYEKL. The CDR3 sequence: CASSQEGGGNGNTIYF. The DNA for the CDR3 is TGCGCCAGCAGCCAAGAAGGTGGGGGGAACGGAAACACCATATATTTT.

This chain joins TRBV6-5 and TRBJ1-5; TRBD1 matches at 7 bases. Germline lookup yields CDR1 MNHEY and CDR2 SVGAGI. CDR3 length: 15 residues. With V trimmed by 6 bases and J by 1 base, 6 bases remained unmatched. Here the CDR3 reads CASSTDRSSNQPQHF. CDR3 DNA sequence: TGTGCCAGCAGCACGGACAGGTCCAGCAATCAGCCCCAGCATTTT.

The chain is built from TRBV6-1 and TRBJ1-1; D unresolved. The CDR3 spans 14 residues. V was cut by 0 bases and J by 4 bases, with 9 bases left in between. Germline values: CDR1 MNHNS, CDR2 SASEGT. CDR3 in DNA: TGTGCCAGCAGTGAAGCGCGGGGAGTCACTGAAGCTTTCTTT. Translated: CASSEARGVTEAFF.